This section outlines one TCR beta chain sequence together with its context. Its target is unknown. Researchers isolated CD4+ T cells once less than 13 days of culture had elapsed. TCRdb keeps only in-frame clones here, not all; method: immunoSEQ multiplex PCR. Of 70,000 or so clones detected, approximately 77% appear once; the ten largest clones hold about 2%. The data derive from a study of vaccination effects on CD4 cells after COVID-19. From germline, CDR1 is MNHEY and CDR2 SVGAGI. The ends were cut back, 4 bases at V and 8 bases at J, with 14 bases in the middle. This CDR3 has 13 amino acids. This sequence joins TRBV6-5 and TRBJ1-2, with D unclear. The TCR comes from a human donor who received a COVID-19 vaccine. The starting material was CD4+ T cells from PBMCs cultured without peptide, obtained before COVID-19 vaccination. The CDR3: CASSSTQLGGYTF. The DNA for the CDR3 is TGTGCCAGCAGTTCGACACAACTGGGGGGCTACACCTTC.